One sample yielded the 12 T cell receptor beta chains listed below, sequenced in a study of T cell responses to AZD1222 COVID-19 vaccine. TCRdb keeps only in-frame clones here, not all; method: immunoSEQ multiplex PCR. The data hold 60,000 to 85,000 clones, with around 87% observed a single time. The sequences come from peripheral blood, collected 28 days after the second AZD1222 dose. These receptors were obtained from an adult who received the AZD1222 COVID-19 vaccine.

Here the CDR3 DNA reads TGTGCCAGCAGTTACTCCGGCAGGGGCACCTACGAGCAGTACTTC. Translation: CASSYSGRGTYEQYF. The V call is TRBV6-5, the J call TRBJ2-7, with D possibly being TRBD1 (6 bases). Germline V gene lookup returns CDR1 MNHEY and CDR2 SVGAGI. The V gene lost 0 bases and the J gene lost 2 bases, with 11 bases spanning the gap. The CDR3 is 15 residues long.

The V and J genes are TRBV30 and TRBJ1-6; D perhaps matches TRBD1 (6 bases). V was cut by 3 bases and J by 9 bases, with 12 bases left in between. Germline lookup yields CDR1 GTSNPN and CDR2 SVGIG (reference sequence). The length of the CDR3 is 13 residues. The CDR3 DNA follows: TGTGCCTGGAGAATAGGGGGGAGTTCACCCCTCCACTTT. This codes for CAWRIGGSSPLHF.

The gene calls are TRBV25-1 and TRBJ1-1; D ambiguous. Per the germline V gene, CDR1 is MGHDK and CDR2 is SYGVNS. Trimming shortened V by 3 bases and J by 4 bases, and 12 bases separated the two germline ends. This CDR3 is built from 14 residues. The CDR3 DNA reads TGTGCCAGCAGTGACTCGGGGTGGGGCACTGAAGCTTTCTTT. It codes for CASSDSGWGTEAFF.

This sequence joins TRBV7-2 and TRBJ1-1; D is ambiguous. Germline lookup yields CDR1 SGHTA and CDR2 FQGNSA. The CDR3 length is 12 residues. V lost 5 bases, J lost 8 bases, and 12 bases lay in between. CDR3: CASSLSGREAFF. CDR3 DNA: TGTGCCAGCAGCCTCTCAGGCAGGGAAGCTTTCTTT. The entire variable domain, with the rest obtained from reference TRBV7-2 and TRBJ1-1, is as follows: GAGVSQSPSNKVTEKGKDVELRCDPISGHTALYWYRQSLGQGLEFLIYFQGNSAPDKSGLPSDRFSAERTGGSVSTLTIQRTQQEDSAVYLCASSLSGREAFFGQGTRLTVV.

This chain links TRBV6-2 or TRBV6-3 with TRBJ2-7; unclear D gene. Germline loops: CDR1 MNHEY, CDR2 SVGEGT. V gave up 5 bases and J gave up 4 bases, with 9 bases separating them. This CDR3 is built from 12 residues. This CDR3 is CASSQTRYEQYF. The CDR3 nucleotides read TGTGCCAGCAGTCAAACACGATACGAGCAGTACTTC.

Only a few counts were recorded for this clone. The chain recombines TRBV7-2 with TRBJ1-1; a weak D match, TRBD1 (6 bases). Germline V lookup: CDR1 SGHTA, CDR2 FQGNSA. The CDR3 sequence is 13 residues long. Between the trimmed V and J ends, which lost 6 bases and 3 bases, there was a span of 11 bases. CDR3 residues: CASREGVYTEAFF. In DNA form, the CDR3 reads TGTGCCAGCAGGGAGGGGGTTTACACTGAAGCTTTCTTT.

This chain uses TRBV7-3 with TRBJ1-2; D is perhaps TRBD1 (5 bases). The CDR3 has 15 amino acids. V was trimmed by 5 bases and J by 2 bases, leaving 15 bases between them. The germline gives CDR1 SGHTA, CDR2 FQGTGA. DNA of the CDR3: TGTGCCAGCAGCGGAGCGGGGCTGCAAAACTATGGCTACACCTTC. Residues: CASSGAGLQNYGYTF.

J is TRBJ2-7 and V is TRBV9; 8 nucleotides line up with TRBD1. The CDR3 consists of 13 residues. V lost 7 bases and J lost 6; bases outside the gene matches: 9. Germline V gives CDR1 SGDLS, CDR2 YYNGEE. CDR3 DNA: TGTGCCAGCCAACTGGACAGGGATGGCGAGCAGTACTTC. Protein sequence: CASQLDRDGEQYF.

The CDR3 DNA is TGCGCCAGCAGCCAGGGCGGGGGAGGATCCACTGAAGCTTTCTTT. Its protein product is CASSQGGGGSTEAFF. The chain is built from TRBV4-3 and TRBJ1-1; D is perhaps TRBD1 (5 bases). The V end lost 3 bases, the J end lost 4 bases, and 15 bases lay between the germline ends. CDR3 length: 15 amino acids. The germline V gene encodes CDR1 LGHNA and CDR2 YSLEER.

The J gene is TRBJ1-5, the V gene TRBV28, with a tentative D call TRBD1 (5 bases). This CDR3 contains 15 residues. V gave up 8 bases and J gave up 1 base, with 15 bases separating them. Per the germline V gene, CDR1 is MDHEN and CDR2 is SYDVKM. The CDR3: CASGDGPLSNQPQHF. In DNA, the CDR3 is TGTGCCAGCGGGGACGGACCTTTAAGCAATCAGCCCCAGCATTTT.

This clone came up a few times. The chain uses TRBV12-3 or TRBV12-4 and TRBJ2-7; D is uncertain. The V and J ends lost 4 bases and 2 bases respectively, with 9 bases between them. This CDR3 is built from 13 residues. The CDR3 reads CASSSFFTYEQYF. CDR3 DNA: TGTGCCAGCAGTTCCTTTTTCACCTACGAGCAGTACTTC.

This rearrangement joins TRBV4-1 to TRBJ1-5; D ambiguous. The CDR3 runs 16 residues. The V gene's germline CDR1 is MGHRA and CDR2 YSYEKL. V was cut by 3 bases and J by 2 bases, with 14 bases left in between. CDR3 in DNA: TGCGCCAGCAGCCAGGGCCCCGTGTTCGGCAATCAGCCCCAGCATTTT. Amino acid sequence: CASSQGPVFGNQPQHF.